A selection of T cell receptor beta chains follows, all from one sample in a study of blood T cells in healthy people across ages. Each CDR3 protein gets one entry after TCRdb re-called the 5' RACE reads with MiXCR. The table includes around 2 million distinct CDR3 sequences, 35% to 50% detected once. Input material: blood. The receptors were sampled from a human donor in good health. Both conserved end residues are part of each CDR3. Fields, in order: V gene, D gene, clone size, CDR3 length, J gene, CDR3 DNA, CDR3 protein. D genes are given only for firm matches. Clone size is not always given. Where it is, it says once, few, many or a class for expanded clones.

V gene: TRBV20-1
D gene: NA
clone size: few
CDR3 length: 12
J gene: TRBJ2-7
CDR3 DNA: TGCAGTGCTATGGACAGCACCTACGAGCAGTACTTC
CDR3 protein: CSAMDSTYEQYF

V gene: TRBV7-3
D gene: TRBD2
clone size: few
CDR3 length: 15
J gene: TRBJ2-5
CDR3 DNA: TGTGCCAGCAGCTTGAATAGCGGGGCCGGAGAGACCCAGTACTTC
CDR3 protein: CASSLNSGAGETQYF

V gene: TRBV28
D gene: NA
clone size: NA
CDR3 length: 15
J gene: TRBJ2-7
CDR3 DNA: TGTGCCAGCAGTTTCCTGTGGGGGAAGGGGTTCGAGCAGTACTTC
CDR3 protein: CASSFLWGKGFEQYF

V gene: TRBV30
D gene: TRBD1
clone size: NA
CDR3 length: 15
J gene: TRBJ1-1
CDR3 DNA: TGTGCCTGGAGGGGACAGGGAGGGGGGAACACTGAAGCTTTCTTT
CDR3 protein: CAWRGQGGGNTEAFF

V gene: TRBV5-4
D gene: TRBD1
clone size: NA
CDR3 length: 15
J gene: TRBJ1-1
CDR3 DNA: TGTGCCAGCAGCATGGGACAGGGCATGTACACTGAAGCTTTCTTT
CDR3 protein: CASSMGQGMYTEAFF

V gene: TRBV7-8
D gene: TRBD1
clone size: NA
CDR3 length: 13
J gene: TRBJ2-1
CDR3 DNA: TGTGTCAGCAGCACGGACAGGTACAATGAGCAGTTCTTC
CDR3 protein: CVSSTDRYNEQFF

V gene: TRBV6-2/TRBV6-3
D gene: NA
clone size: NA
CDR3 length: 15
J gene: TRBJ1-6
CDR3 DNA: TGTGCCAGCAGTTACACAGGGTGGCCCAATTCACCCCTCCACTTT
CDR3 protein: CASSYTGWPNSPLHF

V gene: TRBV7-2
D gene: TRBD2
clone size: NA
CDR3 length: 16
J gene: TRBJ2-3
CDR3 DNA: TGTGCCAGCAGCTTTAGCGGGGGAGATGGCACAGATACGCAGTATTTT
CDR3 protein: CASSFSGGDGTDTQYF

V gene: TRBV28
D gene: NA
clone size: many
CDR3 length: 13
J gene: TRBJ1-2
CDR3 DNA: TGTGCCAGCACCCCATGGGGTGGCGATGGCTACACCTTC
CDR3 protein: CASTPWGGDGYTF

V gene: TRBV4-1
D gene: TRBD1
clone size: NA
CDR3 length: 16
J gene: TRBJ1-4
CDR3 DNA: TGCGCCAGCAGCCAAGGATACAGGGGTGCTAATGAAAAACTGTTTTTT
CDR3 protein: CASSQGYRGANEKLFF

V gene: TRBV20-1
D gene: NA
clone size: many
CDR3 length: 14
J gene: TRBJ2-3
CDR3 DNA: TGCAGTGCTAGTGGTAGCGGAAGCACAGATACGCAGTATTTT
CDR3 protein: CSASGSGSTDTQYF

V gene: TRBV4-3
D gene: TRBD1
clone size: few
CDR3 length: 16
J gene: TRBJ2-1
CDR3 DNA: TGCGCCAGCAGCCAAGGAACCGGGACAGGGGGCGATGAGCAGTTCTTC
CDR3 protein: CASSQGTGTGGDEQFF

V gene: TRBV27
D gene: NA
clone size: NA
CDR3 length: 14
J gene: TRBJ1-1
CDR3 DNA: TGTGCCAGCAGTTTCGGGACGGGGCCTTCTGAAGCTTTCTTT
CDR3 protein: CASSFGTGPSEAFF

V gene: TRBV9
D gene: NA
clone size: NA
CDR3 length: 15
J gene: TRBJ1-1
CDR3 DNA: TGTGCCAGCAGCGTAGATCCCGAATCGAACACTGAAGCTTTCTTT
CDR3 protein: CASSVDPESNTEAFF

V gene: TRBV7-2
D gene: TRBD1
clone size: NA
CDR3 length: 13
J gene: TRBJ1-6
CDR3 DNA: TGTGCCAGCAGCCGCGACAGGGTTGAACCCCTCCACTTT
CDR3 protein: CASSRDRVEPLHF

V gene: TRBV5-1
D gene: TRBD2
clone size: NA
CDR3 length: 16
J gene: TRBJ2-3
CDR3 DNA: TGCGCCAGCAGCTTTGAGCGGGGGGTCGGCACAGATACGCAGTATTTT
CDR3 protein: CASSFERGVGTDTQYF

V gene: TRBV28
D gene: NA
clone size: NA
CDR3 length: 12
J gene: TRBJ1-6
CDR3 DNA: TGTGCCAGCAGTTTCCCGGAAGCACCCCTCCACTTT
CDR3 protein: CASSFPEAPLHF

V gene: TRBV5-1
D gene: NA
clone size: few
CDR3 length: 15
J gene: TRBJ2-3
CDR3 DNA: TGCGCCAGCAGCATCGACCAACCCGACACAGATACGCAGTATTTT
CDR3 protein: CASSIDQPDTDTQYF

V gene: TRBV7-9
D gene: NA
clone size: NA
CDR3 length: 12
J gene: TRBJ1-2
CDR3 DNA: TGTGCCAGCATCCAAGATGGGCCGGGCTACACCTTC
CDR3 protein: CASIQDGPGYTF

V gene: TRBV20-1
D gene: NA
clone size: few
CDR3 length: 14
J gene: TRBJ2-5
CDR3 DNA: TGCAGTGCTAGAGATCGAATCGTGTTAGAGACCCAGTACTTC
CDR3 protein: CSARDRIVLETQYF

V gene: TRBV28
D gene: NA
clone size: few
CDR3 length: 16
J gene: TRBJ1-4
CDR3 DNA: TGTGCCAGCAGTTTATGGGGGGCGCCGGTAAATGAAAAACTGTTTTTT
CDR3 protein: CASSLWGAPVNEKLFF

V gene: TRBV20-1
D gene: TRBD1
clone size: NA
CDR3 length: 12
J gene: TRBJ1-2
CDR3 DNA: TGCAGTGCCAGACAGGGGGAACGTGGCTACACCTTC
CDR3 protein: CSARQGERGYTF

V gene: TRBV28
D gene: NA
clone size: NA
CDR3 length: 15
J gene: TRBJ1-3
CDR3 DNA: TGTGCCAGCAGTAGACGGAGGAGCTCTGGAAACACCATATATTTT
CDR3 protein: CASSRRRSSGNTIYF

V gene: TRBV20-1
D gene: TRBD2
clone size: NA
CDR3 length: 14
J gene: TRBJ2-1
CDR3 DNA: TGCAGTGCTGCGGGGACTATGGCTTACAATGAGCAGTTCTTC
CDR3 protein: CSAAGTMAYNEQFF

V gene: TRBV6-1
D gene: NA
clone size: NA
CDR3 length: 16
J gene: TRBJ2-5
CDR3 DNA: TGTGCCAGCAGTGAACTCCGAATCTACCGGCAAGAGACCCAGTACTTC
CDR3 protein: CASSELRIYRQETQYF

V gene: TRBV20-1
D gene: TRBD2
clone size: few
CDR3 length: 14
J gene: TRBJ2-7
CDR3 DNA: TGCAGTGCTAGAGATTCCGGGGGGTCCTACGAGCAGTACTTC
CDR3 protein: CSARDSGGSYEQYF

V gene: TRBV6-1
D gene: TRBD1
clone size: NA
CDR3 length: 15
J gene: TRBJ2-5
CDR3 DNA: TGTGCCAGCAGTGCTTCAGGGACAGGAGAAGAGACCCAGTACTTC
CDR3 protein: CASSASGTGEETQYF

V gene: TRBV24-1
D gene: TRBD1
clone size: few
CDR3 length: 15
J gene: TRBJ1-4
CDR3 DNA: TGTGCCACCAGTGATAACAGGGGAACCGGTGAAAAACTGTTTTTT
CDR3 protein: CATSDNRGTGEKLFF

V gene: TRBV6-5
D gene: NA
clone size: few
CDR3 length: 15
J gene: TRBJ1-1
CDR3 DNA: TGTGCCAGCAGCTTCAGGGGCGGAGGGAACACTGAAGCTTTCTTT
CDR3 protein: CASSFRGGGNTEAFF

V gene: TRBV12-3/TRBV12-4
D gene: NA
clone size: NA
CDR3 length: 18
J gene: TRBJ2-5
CDR3 DNA: TGTGCCAGCAGTTCCTCCCAGGGGAAGGCCCGGGGGCAAGAGACCCAGTACTTC
CDR3 protein: CASSSSQGKARGQETQYF